What follows describes a single T cell receptor (beta chain). This entry comes from a study of blood T cell repertoires in COVID-19. The overall study: Sources were T cells, B-cell-depleted T cells, or PBMCs; the material itself was cDNA or gDNA.

In the original analysis: How many nucleated cells were present was estimated from reference gene primer amplification. TCRdb's copy holds only in-frame clones and misses some; the assay was immunoSEQ multiplex PCR. The D gene and trimming were derived from the DNA, and the V and J assignments and clone size from that table. The table records fewer than 350,000 clones, around 84% of them present only once. Ages ranged from about 18 to 89 years, with residence in fewer than 25 US areas. The sequenced sample consisted of PBMCs or T cells enriched from blood (not recorded which). The receptor's source is a woman aged 45-59 years who had recovered from COVID-19.

This CDR3 reads CASSLISGAANEKLFF. The CDR3 DNA reads TGTGCCAGCAGTTTAATATCAGGGGCGGCTAATGAAAAACTGTTTTTT. The genes are TRBV28 and TRBJ1-4, with D possibly TRBD1 on 6 matching bases. The CDR3 totals 16 residues. Germline V gene data show CDR1 as MDHEN and CDR2 as SYDVKM. The ends were cut back, 2 bases at V and 3 bases at J, with 13 bases in the middle.